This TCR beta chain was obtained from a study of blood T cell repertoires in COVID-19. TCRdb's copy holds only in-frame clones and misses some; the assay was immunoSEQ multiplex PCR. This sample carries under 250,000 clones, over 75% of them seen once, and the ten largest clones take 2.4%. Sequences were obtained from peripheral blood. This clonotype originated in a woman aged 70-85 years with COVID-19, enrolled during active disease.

The CDR3 reads CASSRGVGTGGNTEAFF. CDR3 nucleotides: TGTGCCAGTAGCAGGGGCGTGGGGACAGGGGGCAACACTGAAGCTTTCTTT. The chain has TRBV19 and TRBJ1-1, with 12 bases matching TRBD1. CDR1 and CDR2 (germline): LNHDA, SQIVND (reference sequence). The trim removed 6 bases at V and 2 bases at J, leaving 10 bases unmatched. This CDR3 comprises 17 residues. The full variable domain, rest sourced from reference TRBV19 and TRBJ1-1, is DGGITQSPKYLFRKEGQNVTLSCEQNLNHDAMYWYRQDPGQGLRLIYYSQIVNDFQKGDIAEGYSVSREKKESFPLTVTSAQKNPTAFYLCASSRGVGTGGNTEAFFGQGTRLTVV.